The 16 T cell receptor beta chains below come from one sample, sequenced in a study of cytomegalovirus exposure and HLA in healthy donors. In the PCR, 60 Vbeta and 13 Jbeta primers were used. The protocol was immunoSEQ multiplex PCR, while the TCRdb copy is restricted to in-frame clones and leaves out a portion. The sample lists 170,000 or so clones; 77% were seen once. The sequenced sample consisted of PBMCs. The receptors derive from a woman aged 25 to 45 in good health and CMV-seronegative.

This chain links TRBV4-1 with TRBJ1-1; 7 bases agree with TRBD1. V dropped 3 bases and J dropped 7; count of bases not matched to a gene: 2. This CDR3 is 12 amino acids long. Germline lookup yields CDR1 MGHRA and CDR2 YSYEKL. CDR3 protein: CASSQTGIEAFF. The CDR3 nucleotides read TGCGCCAGCAGCCAGACAGGGATTGAAGCTTTCTTT.

V gene TRBV5-8 combines with J gene TRBJ2-3, with TRBD2 identical over 12 bases. After removal of 4 bases from V and 5 bases from J, the junction contained 8 bases not matched to a gene. Germline V CDR1 and CDR2: SGHTS, YDEGEE. This CDR3 is built from 16 residues. CDR3 residues: CASSPLAGGLGDTQYF. For the CDR3, the DNA is TGTGCCAGCAGCCCACTAGCGGGGGGCCTAGGAGATACGCAGTATTTT.

This chain joins TRBV28 and TRBJ1-5; no definite D call. Trimming removed 5 bases at V and 0 bases at J, with 11 bases between. CDR1 and CDR2 (germline): MDHEN, SYDVKM. The CDR3 consists of 15 residues. CDR3 sequence: CASSHSGSSNQPQHF. CDR3 sequence (DNA): TGTGCCAGCAGTCATTCAGGTTCTAGCAATCAGCCCCAGCATTTT.

CDR3 sequence: CASSLALGWSDPTNEKLFF. The DNA of the CDR3 is TGTGCCAGCAGCTTAGCCCTCGGGTGGTCAGATCCGACTAATGAAAAACTGTTTTTT. The chain has TRBV7-2 and TRBJ1-4; D not certain. Looked up from germline, CDR1 is SGHTA and CDR2 is FQGNSA. Trimming took 0 bases from V and 2 from J, leaving 19 bases between them. The CDR3 length is 19 residues. Complete variable domain (other parts from reference TRBV7-2 and TRBJ1-4): GAGVSQSPSNKVTEKGKDVELRCDPISGHTALYWYRQSLGQGLEFLIYFQGNSAPDKSGLPSDRFSAERTGGSVSTLTIQRTQQEDSAVYLCASSLALGWSDPTNEKLFFGSGTQLSVL.

The chain employs TRBV5-4 and TRBJ2-5; D gene unclear. The closer fit of TRBJ2-7 to the DNA end suggests the J call may be wrong. The CDR3 totals 13 residues. The germline CDR1 and CDR2 sequences are SGHNT and YYREEE (reference sequence). The CDR3 DNA reads as TGTGCCAGCAGCACCCGAGTATCCTACGAGCAGTACTTC. Its translation is CASSTRVSYEQYF.

The rearrangement joins TRBV18 to TRBJ1-1; no clear D gene. The CDR3 contains 15 residues. Germline CDR1 KGHSH, CDR2 LQKENI. The V end was cut by 1 base, the J end by 0 bases, with 9 bases between. The CDR3 sequence: CASSPRNSLNTEAFF. In nucleotides, the CDR3 is TGTGCCAGCTCACCACGTAACAGTTTGAACACTGAAGCTTTCTTT.

V gene TRBV12-5 combines with J gene TRBJ2-3; 10 nucleotides agree with TRBD1. This CDR3 is 15 amino acids long. CDR1 is LGHNT, CDR2 FRNRAP, per germline. The junction had 7 bases not matched to a gene; V was cut back by 8 bases and J by 2 bases. The CDR3: CASRPGQGSTDTQYF. In DNA, the CDR3 is TGTGCTAGTAGACCGGGACAGGGGTCCACAGATACGCAGTATTTT. Full variable domain (missing parts from reference TRBV12-5 and TRBJ2-3): DARVTQTPRHKVTEMGQEVTMRCQPILGHNTVFWYRQTMMQGLELLAYFRNRAPLDDSGMPKDRFSAEMPDATLATLKIQPSEPRDSAVYFCASRPGQGSTDTQYFGPGTRLTVL.

The rearrangement uses TRBV4-1 and TRBJ1-2; TRBD1 agrees at 8 bases. CDR3 length equals 13 residues. Losses at the gene ends were 3 bases for V and 7 bases for J; bases not matched to a gene: 4. CDR1 and CDR2 from the germline V gene are MGHRA and YSYEKL. Here the CDR3 reads CASSQWTGSGYTF. The CDR3 DNA follows: TGCGCCAGCAGCCAGTGGACAGGGAGTGGCTACACCTTC.

The V gene is TRBV18, the J gene TRBJ1-1; the D gene is possibly TRBD1 (6 bases). The V end was cut by 4 bases, the J end by 8 bases, with 8 bases between. There are 11 residues in the CDR3. Germline CDR1 is KGHSH and CDR2 is LQKENI. CDR3 residues: CASSLQGEAFF. CDR3 DNA: TGTGCCAGCTCACTACAGGGAGAAGCTTTCTTT.

There are a few counts of this clone. CDR3 residues: CATRTGPNYGYTF. The CDR3 nucleotides read TGTGCCACCCGGACAGGGCCTAACTATGGCTACACCTTC. The chain carries TRBV2 and TRBJ1-2; 8 positions match TRBD1. The CDR3 extends over 13 amino acids. V lost 10 bases and J lost 0; bases outside the gene matches: 4. Germline CDR1 reads SNHLY; CDR2 reads FYNNEI. Supplemented by reference TRBV2 and TRBJ1-2, the full variable domain reads EPEVTQTPSHQVTQMGQEVILRCVPISNHLYFYWYRQILGQKVEFLVSFYNNEISEKSEIFDDQFSVERPDGSNFTLKIRSTKLEDSAMYFCATRTGPNYGYTFGSGTRLTVV.

CDR3 nucleotide sequence: TGTGCCAGCAGCCGTGACAGGGGAGGATTCTATGGCTACACCTTC. Translated, it gives CASSRDRGGFYGYTF. This rearrangement joins TRBV11-1 to TRBJ1-2; 8 bases match TRBD1. CDR1 and CDR2 (germline): SGHAT, FQDESV (reference sequence). The CDR3 has 15 residues. J lost 4 bases, V lost 5 bases, and 9 bases had no gene match.

The V gene is TRBV27, the J gene TRBJ1-3; a weak D match, TRBD1 (6 bases). The CDR3 runs to 15 residues. Trimming left V 5 bases short and J 2 bases short, with 13 bases between. CDR1 MNHEY and CDR2 SMNVEV come from the germline V gene (reference sequence). The CDR3 is CASSAGTHTGNTIYF. The CDR3 coding sequence is TGTGCCAGCAGTGCTGGGACACATACTGGAAACACCATATATTTT.

The V and J genes are TRBV27 and TRBJ2-1, with a tentative D call TRBD1 (5 bases). The CDR3 spans 18 residues. The germline V and J ends were trimmed by 2 bases and 10 bases, with 27 bases remaining between them. Germline CDR1 is MNHEY and CDR2 is SMNVEV (reference sequence). CDR3 sequence (DNA): TGTGCCAGCAGTTTAGCCCCTGGCAGGGCCCTTCCCCAGTACGAGCAGTTCTTC. The encoded protein is CASSLAPGRALPQYEQFF.

V and J are TRBV18 and TRBJ2-7; 8 bases fit TRBD1. CDR3 length equals 13 residues. V was pared by 3 bases and J by 4 bases, with 2 bases of the junction left unmatched. CDR1 is KGHSH and CDR2 is LQKENI in the germline V gene. CDR3: CASSPGDRYEQYF. The CDR3 DNA sequence: TGTGCCAGCTCACCCGGGGACAGGTACGAGCAGTACTTC.

This chain links TRBV30 with TRBJ1-4; 8 nucleotides line up with TRBD1. CDR3 length equals 16 residues. The germline gives CDR1 GTSNPN, CDR2 SVGIG (reference sequence). The ends lost 5 bases at V and 7 bases at J; junction bases unmatched: 15. DNA of the CDR3: TGTGCCTGGTCTCTCGGACCTCAGGGGGCTGGTGAAAAACTGTTTTTT. Encoded protein: CAWSLGPQGAGEKLFF. The variable domain in full, completed from reference TRBV30 and TRBJ1-4, reads SQTIHQWPATLVQPVGSPLSLECTVEGTSNPNLYWYRQAAGRGLQLLFYSVGIGQISSEVPQNLSASRPQDRQFILSSKKLLLSDSGFYLCAWSLGPQGAGEKLFFGSGTQLSVL.

V and J are TRBV7-9 and TRBJ1-2; D gene uncertain. The CDR3 sequence is 14 residues long. Germline V gene sequence: CDR1 SEHNR, CDR2 FQNEAQ (reference sequence). The V end lost 0 bases, the J end lost 6 bases, and 11 bases lay between the germline ends. CDR3 loop: CASSLAVGSNGYTF. The CDR3 nucleotides read TGTGCCAGCAGCTTAGCCGTCGGGTCTAATGGCTACACCTTC.